The 14 T cell receptor beta chains below all came from one sample that was sequenced in a study of siplizumab effects on memory and regulatory T cells. Method: immunoSEQ multiplex PCR; TCRdb's copy keeps in-frame clones and lacks some. The table lists 55,000 to 65,000 clones, about 97% of them singletons, with approximately 1.1% in the top ten. Sequenced sample: naive CD8+ T cells sorted from blood. The receptor set was obtained from a human donor in good health.

The chain is built from TRBV11-2 and TRBJ1-1; no clear D. The V gene lost 0 bases and the J gene lost 4 bases, with 15 bases spanning the gap. CDR1 and CDR2 from the germline V gene are SGHAT and FQNNGV. CDR3 length equals 16 residues. The CDR3 DNA reads TGTGCCAGCAGCTTAGATCGTGGGAGGTTGGGCACTGAAGCTTTCTTT. Its translation: CASSLDRGRLGTEAFF.

The rearrangement uses TRBV9 and TRBJ2-5, with D possibly TRBD1 on 6 matching bases. The CDR3 length is 14 residues. Germline-derived CDR1 and CDR2 are SGDLS and YYNGEE. Trimming stripped 3 bases from V and 0 bases from J, with 9 bases between. The chain's CDR3 is CASSAWDNQETQYF. CDR3 DNA: TGTGCCAGCAGCGCATGGGACAACCAAGAGACCCAGTACTTC.

The chain is built from TRBV5-1 and TRBJ2-6; possibly TRBD1 for D (6 bases). This CDR3 has 18 amino acids. The V end lost 0 bases, the J end lost 0 bases, and 13 bases lay between the germline ends. CDR1 is SGHRS and CDR2 is YFSETQ in the germline V gene. The CDR3 DNA sequence: TGCGCCAGCAGCTTGGTTCTCAGGGGCGTCTCTGGGGCCAACGTCCTGACTTTC. Its protein product is CASSLVLRGVSGANVLTF.

The V call is TRBV6-5, the J call TRBJ2-5; 9 bases align to TRBD2. Per the germline V gene, CDR1 is MNHEY and CDR2 is SVGAGI. This CDR3 contains 14 residues. Trimming removed 5 bases from V and 5 bases from J; junction bases left unmatched: 6. In DNA form, the CDR3 reads TGTGCCAGCAGTCTAGCGGGGTCATGGGAGACCCAGTACTTC. It encodes CASSLAGSWETQYF.

This clone was seen more than once but under ten times. The chain uses TRBV9 and TRBJ2-2; D call uncertain. The CDR3 totals 12 residues. Germline V CDR1 and CDR2: SGDLS, YYNGEE. V lost 4 bases to trimming and J lost 3 bases, with 4 bases between them. The CDR3 bases are TGTGCCAGCAGCCCCGACACCGGGGAGCTGTTTTTT. This encodes CASSPDTGELFF.

This clone was detected only once. The J gene is TRBJ2-7, the V gene TRBV7-2; D unresolved. There are 13 residues in the CDR3. Trimming left V 2 bases short and J 3 bases short, with 8 bases between. Germline V lookup: CDR1 SGHTA, CDR2 FQGNSA. The CDR3 region is CASSLSDFYEQYF. As DNA, the CDR3 is TGTGCCAGCAGCTTATCAGATTTCTACGAGCAGTACTTC.

This chain links TRBV29-1 with TRBJ2-3; D perhaps matches TRBD1 (8 bases). Germline CDR1 SQVTM, CDR2 ANQGSEA. The CDR3 contains 14 residues. V was pared by 8 bases and J by 1 base, with 16 bases between. DNA of the CDR3: TGCAGCTTCCCACAGGGGGGGGGCACAGATACGCAGTATTTT. Translating it yields CSFPQGGGTDTQYF.

The CDR3: CASSFGPPQETQYF. The CDR3 coding sequence is TGTGCCAGCAGCTTTGGTCCCCCCCAAGAGACCCAGTACTTC. The chain carries TRBV7-2 and TRBJ2-5; D is uncertain. Trimming took 3 bases from V and 1 from J, leaving 9 bases between them. Germline-derived CDR1 and CDR2 are SGHTA and FQGNSA. This CDR3 has 14 amino acids.

This clone was counted once. The rearrangement links TRBV4-3 to TRBJ1-2; D is possibly TRBD1 (5 bases). V was cut by 0 bases and J by 3 bases, with 8 bases left in between. Germline V gene lookup returns CDR1 LGHNA and CDR2 YSLEER. This CDR3 contains 14 residues. Here the CDR3 reads CASSQDPGYYGYTF. The CDR3 DNA reads TGCGCCAGCAGCCAAGATCCAGGGTACTATGGCTACACCTTC.

The rearrangement uses TRBV27 and TRBJ1-1; D remains ambiguous. Germline-derived CDR1 and CDR2 are MNHEY and SMNVEV (reference sequence). V lost 3 bases, J lost 3 bases, and 11 bases lay in between. This CDR3 is built from 14 residues. CDR3: CASSFEGSDTEAFF. The CDR3 DNA reads as TGTGCCAGCAGTTTCGAGGGTTCGGACACTGAAGCTTTCTTT.

V is TRBV5-4 and J is TRBJ2-7; D not certain. Per the germline V gene, CDR1 is SGHNT and CDR2 is YYREEE (reference sequence). This CDR3 spans 15 amino acids. Deletions cut 0 bases from V and 2 bases from J, with 12 bases between. The CDR3: CASSLGGPATYEQYF. CDR3 bases: TGTGCCAGCAGCTTGGGCGGCCCCGCAACCTACGAGCAGTACTTC.

The chain couples TRBV6-4 to TRBJ2-1; 7 bases agree with TRBD2. After removal of 2 bases from V and 2 bases from J, the junction contained 12 bases not matched to a gene. Germline V gene sequence: CDR1 MRHNA, CDR2 SNTAGT. This CDR3 region has 18 residues. For the CDR3, the DNA is TGTGCCAGCAGTGACCTTCCGGGTCTAGCGGCGACCTACAATGAGCAGTTCTTC. Its protein product is CASSDLPGLAATYNEQFF.

The chain combines TRBV19 with TRBJ2-5, with a tentative D call TRBD1 (7 bases). The V end was cut by 10 bases, the J end by 2 bases, with 17 bases between. The CDR3 runs 14 residues. Germline V gives CDR1 LNHDA, CDR2 SQIVND (reference sequence). The CDR3 DNA follows: TGTGCCACCCGGGGGTGGGGACAGCAAGAGACCCAGTACTTC. It translates to CATRGWGQQETQYF.

This clone was seen only once. CDR3 sequence (DNA): TGTGCCGTTTGGTCCTTAAACATTCAGTACTTC. Amino acid sequence: CAVWSLNIQYF. This rearrangement joins TRBV7-9 to TRBJ2-4; no reliable D call. Trimming removed 11 bases from V and 6 bases from J, with 11 bases in between. The germline CDR1 and CDR2 sequences are SEHNR and FQNEAQ (reference sequence). CDR3 length: 11 residues. The whole variable domain, remainder taken from reference TRBV7-9 and TRBJ2-4, is DTGVSQNPRHKITKRGQNVTFRCDPISEHNRLYWYRQTLGQGPEFLTYFQNEAQLEKSRLLSDRFSAERPKGSFSTLEIQRTEQGDSAMYLCAVWSLNIQYFGAGTRLSVL.